This T cell receptor (beta chain) was recovered during a study of T cell clonotyping in hematopoietic cell transplantation. The time point was: recipient sample about 28 days before transplant, after cytoreduction. Measured with immunoSEQ multiplex PCR; TCRdb has only the in-frame clones, and not every one. The sample shows approximately 5,000 clones, 85% of them seen only once. This clonotype was sampled from a man aged 60 to 75 with acute myeloid leukemia. Some clones in this sample may be carry-over from other donors' samples. This material consisted of peripheral blood mononuclear cells, taken before stem cell transplant.

The CDR3 DNA sequence: TGTGCCAGCAGCCCGTTCCCACCGGTAACATACGAGCAGTACTTC. Amino acids: CASSPFPPVTYEQYF. The chain combines TRBV7-8 with TRBJ2-7; no firm D call. V was cut by 5 bases and J by 4 bases, with 18 bases left in between. CDR1 is SGHVS and CDR2 is FQNEAQ in the germline V gene. CDR3 length equals 15 residues.